This record covers a single TCR beta chain. Its antigen is undetermined. Germline V gene lookup returns CDR1 DFQATT and CDR2 SNEGSKA (reference sequence). The trim removed 6 bases at V and 0 bases at J, leaving 7 bases unmatched. The CDR3 loop spans 15 amino acids. These data belong to a study of T cell repertoires in cytomegalovirus infection. TCRdb reprocessed the reads with MiXCR, giving one entry per CDR3 protein. The sample includes approximately 73,000 distinct CDR3 sequences, approximately 39% of them seen just once. The gene calls are TRBV20-1 and TRBJ2-1; 8 bases map to TRBD1. The sequencing used CD8+ T cells from cultured PBMCs, collected from culture after CMV antigen stimulation. This clonotype was obtained from a human donor in good health (CMV status not recorded). Some clones in this sample may be carry-over from other donors' samples. CDR3 sequence (DNA): TGCAGTGCAGCCCGGACAGGGAGCTCCTACAATGAGCAGTTCTTC. It yields the protein CSAARTGSSYNEQFF.